This TCR beta chain was profiled in a study of cytomegalovirus exposure and HLA in healthy donors. The ends were cut back, 1 base at V and 9 bases at J, with 10 bases in the middle. CDR1 and CDR2 (germline): GTSNPN, SVGIG (reference sequence). This CDR3 is 12 amino acids long. A multiplex PCR was run with 60 Vbeta primers and 13 Jbeta primers. TCRdb's table, derived via immunoSEQ multiplex PCR, lists solely in-frame clones and lacks some. This sample's clone table lists over 55,000 clones. V is TRBV30 and J is TRBJ2-1; D is uncertain. Material for sequencing was PBMCs. This TCR derives from a boy between 10 and 17 years old in good health and CMV-seronegative. The CDR3 DNA sequence: TGTGCCTGGAGTGGACACCACCGTGAGCAGTTCTTC. Translating it yields CAWSGHHREQFF.